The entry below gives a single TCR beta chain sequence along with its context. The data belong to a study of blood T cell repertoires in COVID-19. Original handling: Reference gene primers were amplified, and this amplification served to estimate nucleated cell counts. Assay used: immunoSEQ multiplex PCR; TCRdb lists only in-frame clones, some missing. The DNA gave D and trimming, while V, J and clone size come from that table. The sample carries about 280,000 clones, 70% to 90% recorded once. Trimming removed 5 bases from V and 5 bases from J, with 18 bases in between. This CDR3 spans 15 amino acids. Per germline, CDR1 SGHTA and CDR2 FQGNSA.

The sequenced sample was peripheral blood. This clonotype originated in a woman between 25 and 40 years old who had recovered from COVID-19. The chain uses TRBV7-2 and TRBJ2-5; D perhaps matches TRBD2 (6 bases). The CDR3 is CASSTAGGGGETQYF. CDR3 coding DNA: TGTGCCAGCAGCACAGCCGGGGGTGGTGGGGAGACCCAGTACTTC.